This TCR beta chain emerged from a study of early T cells in non-severe SARS-CoV-2 infection. Findings and caveats of the study: VDJdb matching skewed toward anti-spike CD8 responses, missing private and CD4 specificities.

This clonotype was seen only a few times. Its antigen is as yet unknown. Individual cDNA molecules carried attached unique molecular identifiers. Using its own MiXCR run on the 5' RACE reads, TCRdb lists one record per CDR3 protein. The data contain 25,000 to 30,000 distinct CDR3 sequences, around 6% of them singletons. Germline values: CDR1 MNHNY, CDR2 SVGAGI (reference sequence). Between the trimmed V and J ends, which lost 0 bases and 8 bases, there was a span of 12 bases. The length of the CDR3 is 14 residues. The chain joins TRBV6-6 to TRBJ2-3; weak D call: TRBD2 (6 bases). This TCR came from an adult who was a healthcare worker with PCR-confirmed SARS-CoV-2 infection or an uninfected control (not recorded which). Sequencing used whole blood, obtained at baseline. The CDR3 nucleotides are TGTGCCAGCAGTTACTCGAGTGGGGGGAGTACGCAGTATTTT. This translates into CASSYSSGGSTQYF.